These T cell receptor beta chains were read from a single sample in a study of blood T cells in healthy people across ages. In TCRdb, the 5' RACE reads were re-called with MiXCR into one record per CDR3 protein. Among under 1,100,000 distinct CDR3 sequences listed, approximately 25% were seen once. These same records also appear under a second study, on T cells of mothers and their children.

Input material: blood. Receptors were obtained from a girl between 2 and 10 years old in good health. Both conserved end residues are part of each CDR3. A D gene is named only where the DNA matches it firmly. Size tells how often a clone was seen (once, few, many) or the class of an expanded clone, and some rows leave it out.

J gene | D gene | V gene | clone size | CDR3 protein | CDR3 DNA
TRBJ2-7 | . | TRBV6-2/TRBV6-3 | few | CASASQKLAVDEQYF | TGTGCCAGCGCATCCCAAAAGTTAGCCGTCGACGAGCAGTACTTC
TRBJ2-7 | TRBD2 | TRBV9 | . | CASSETSGGYEQYF | TGTGCCAGCAGCGAGACTAGCGGGGGGTACGAGCAGTACTTC
TRBJ2-3 | . | TRBV4-1 | . | CASSQDDISGTDTQYF | TGCGCCAGCAGCCAAGATGACATTAGCGGAACAGATACGCAGTATTTT
TRBJ2-4 | . | TRBV28 | few | CASSPLREEDIQYF | TGTGCCAGCAGCCCACTCAGGGAGGAGGACATTCAGTACTTC
TRBJ2-2 | . | TRBV5-6 | . | CASSPPGRRDTGELFF | TGTGCCAGCAGCCCCCCCGGAAGGAGGGACACCGGGGAACTGTTTTTT
TRBJ2-7 | . | TRBV28 | few | CASAPRLAPGEQYF | TGTGCCAGCGCCCCCCGACTGGCCCCGGGCGAGCAGTACTTC
TRBJ2-6 | . | TRBV29-1 | many | CSVGDSGANVLTF | TGCAGCGTCGGGGACTCTGGGGCCAACGTCCTGACTTTC
TRBJ1-5 | . | TRBV25-1 | few | CASSGAGRSPQPQHF | TGTGCCAGCAGTGGGGCGGGACGTTCGCCTCAGCCCCAGCATTTT
TRBJ2-5 | TRBD2 | TRBV7-2 | . | CASSEYRGVQETQYF | TGTGCCAGCAGCGAGTACCGGGGGGTTCAAGAGACCCAGTACTTC
TRBJ2-7 | . | TRBV12-3/TRBV12-4 | few | CASSLSEGGTEQYF | TGTGCCAGCAGTTTATCAGAGGGGGGTACCGAGCAGTACTTC
TRBJ2-2 | TRBD1 | TRBV6-1 | . | CASSERRDRSTGELFF | TGTGCCAGCAGTGAGCGCCGGGACAGGTCGACCGGGGAGCTGTTTTTT
TRBJ2-7 | TRBD1 | TRBV7-9 | few | CASSSPGGQGIYEQYF | TGTGCCAGCAGCTCCCCAGGGGGACAGGGAATCTACGAGCAGTACTTC
TRBJ2-5 | . | TRBV4-3 | . | CASSQDNGWGETQYF | TGCGCCAGCAGCCAAGACAATGGGTGGGGAGAGACCCAGTACTTC
TRBJ2-2 | . | TRBV3-1 | . | CASSLAHGAGELFF | TGTGCCAGCAGCCTGGCCCATGGTGCAGGGGAGCTGTTTTTT
TRBJ2-1 | TRBD1 | TRBV11-3 | few | CASSLAGRGLWGEQFF | TGTGCCAGCAGCTTAGCAGGCAGGGGGCTCTGGGGGGAGCAGTTCTTC
TRBJ2-5 | TRBD2 | TRBV5-1 | . | CASSKLAGETQYF | TGCGCCAGCAGCAAACTAGCGGGAGAGACCCAGTACTTC
TRBJ2-4 | . | TRBV7-8 | few | CASSLGPGAKNIQYF | TGTGCCAGCAGCCTCGGACCCGGGGCCAAAAACATTCAGTACTTC
TRBJ2-2 | TRBD2 | TRBV29-1 | once | CSVDDPSGRAGELFF | TGCAGCGTTGATGACCCCAGCGGGAGGGCCGGGGAGCTGTTTTTT
TRBJ2-3 | . | TRBV4-3 | . | CASSQRQGIADTQYF | TGCGCCAGCAGCCAAAGGCAGGGGATCGCAGATACGCAGTATTTT
TRBJ2-4 | . | TRBV7-3 | few | CASSLTGPGSIQYF | TGTGCCAGCAGCTTAACGGGCCCTGGGAGCATTCAGTACTTC
TRBJ2-5 | TRBD2 | TRBV4-2 | few | CASSRETSGTWETQYF | TGTGCCAGCAGCCGTGAGACTAGCGGGACATGGGAGACCCAGTACTTC
TRBJ2-4 | TRBD1 | TRBV2 | once | CASSIRRTGLDIQYF | TGTGCCAGCAGTATAAGGAGGACAGGGTTGGACATTCAGTACTTC
TRBJ1-2 | . | TRBV28 | few | CASSWRGSAGYTF | TGTGCCAGCAGTTGGAGAGGTAGTGCGGGCTACACCTTC
TRBJ2-1 | . | TRBV29-1 | . | CSVVHGSEQFF | TGCAGCGTTGTCCACGGGTCTGAGCAGTTCTTC
TRBJ2-7 | TRBD1 | TRBV6-5 | few | CASTSPDRVNEQYF | TGTGCCAGCACTTCTCCGGACAGGGTTAACGAGCAGTACTTC
TRBJ2-7 | TRBD2 | TRBV2 | . | CASSERRAGPYEQYF | TGTGCCAGCAGTGAACGCCGAGCGGGACCCTACGAGCAGTACTTC
TRBJ2-7 | . | TRBV27 | few | CASSWQAGYEQYF | TGTGCCAGCAGTTGGCAGGCTGGGTACGAGCAGTACTTC
TRBJ2-3 | . | TRBV20-1 | few | CSARETSNTDTQYF | TGCAGTGCTAGGGAAACTAGTAACACAGATACGCAGTATTTT
TRBJ2-2 | TRBD2 | TRBV6-1 | few | CASRLISASGKAGELFF | TGTGCCAGCAGACTCATATCGGCTAGCGGGAAAGCGGGGGAGCTGTTTTTT
TRBJ2-1 | TRBD2 | TRBV4-1 | few | CASRNPSGNNEQFF | TGCGCCAGCAGAAATCCTAGCGGGAACAATGAGCAGTTCTTC
TRBJ2-1 | . | TRBV9 | few | CASSVGEALNEQFF | TGTGCCAGCAGCGTAGGGGAAGCCCTCAATGAGCAGTTCTTC
TRBJ1-5 | TRBD1 | TRBV7-2 | many | CASSFGTDNQPQHF | TGTGCCAGCAGCTTTGGGACAGACAATCAGCCCCAGCATTTT
TRBJ2-7 | . | TRBV15 | few | CATSSYGTSYEQYF | TGTGCCACCAGCAGCTACGGAACCTCCTACGAGCAGTACTTC
TRBJ1-1 | . | TRBV29-1 | . | CSVAWGAGAEAFF | TGCAGCGTTGCGTGGGGGGCAGGCGCTGAAGCTTTCTTT
TRBJ2-7 | . | TRBV20-1 | . | CSASSGSVSYEQYF | TGCAGTGCTAGTAGCGGTTCGGTCTCCTACGAGCAGTACTTC
TRBJ2-5 | . | TRBV27 | once | CASSIIVGNAPETQYF | TGTGCCAGCAGTATCATTGTAGGGAATGCTCCGGAGACCCAGTACTTC
TRBJ2-7 | TRBD1 | TRBV20-1 | few | CSARDRDYEQYF | TGCAGTGCAAGGGACAGGGATTACGAGCAGTACTTC
TRBJ2-3 | TRBD2 | TRBV5-1 | few | CASSFNSGGASDTQYF | TGCGCCAGCAGCTTCAATAGCGGGGGGGCCAGTGATACGCAGTATTTT
TRBJ2-1 | TRBD2 | TRBV19 | . | CASTSLTSGYNEQFF | TGTGCCAGTACCTCTCTGACTAGCGGGTACAATGAGCAGTTCTTC
TRBJ1-5 | . | TRBV29-1 | . | CSVEDGTQLQHF | TGCAGCGTTGAAGATGGTACACAGCTCCAGCATTTT
TRBJ2-1 | TRBD2 | TRBV20-1 | few | CSALVGTSGDNEQFF | TGCAGTGCTTTGGTAGGGACTAGCGGGGACAATGAGCAGTTCTTC
TRBJ1-4 | . | TRBV7-6 | . | CASSLGGDFGKLFF | TGTGCCAGCAGCTTGGGAGGGGATTTTGGAAAACTGTTTTTT
TRBJ1-2 | . | TRBV11-3 | . | CASSLQNLYGYTF | TGTGCCAGCAGTCTCCAGAACTTGTATGGCTACACCTTC
TRBJ2-1 | . | TRBV6-1 | few | CASSEWEDEQFF | TGTGCCAGCAGTGAATGGGAGGATGAGCAGTTCTTC
TRBJ2-7 | . | TRBV7-2 | . | CASSQSPSYEQYF | TGTGCCAGCAGCCAAAGCCCCTCCTACGAGCAGTACTTC
TRBJ2-4 | . | TRBV7-9 | many | CASSQAGENIQYF | TGTGCCAGCAGCCAAGCAGGGGAGAACATTCAGTACTTC
TRBJ2-1 | . | TRBV12-3/TRBV12-4 | few | CASSFGSANEQFF | TGTGCCAGCAGTTTCGGCAGCGCCAATGAGCAGTTCTTC
TRBJ2-7 | . | TRBV2 | . | CASLGGRYEQYF | TGTGCCAGCCTAGGGGGGCGATACGAGCAGTACTTC
TRBJ1-2 | . | TRBV12-3/TRBV12-4 | few | CASAGDTLNYGYTF | TGTGCCAGCGCCGGGGACACCCTTAACTATGGCTACACCTTC
TRBJ2-1 | TRBD2 | TRBV20-1 | . | CSARGTAGGYNEQFF | TGCAGTGCTAGAGGTACAGCGGGAGGGTACAATGAGCAGTTCTTC
TRBJ2-7 | TRBD1 | TRBV7-2 | . | CASSLEHRGPYEQYF | TGTGCCAGCAGCTTAGAGCACAGGGGGCCTTACGAGCAGTACTTC
TRBJ2-7 | TRBD2 | TRBV25-1 | few | CASGRLAGYEQYF | TGTGCCAGCGGGAGACTAGCGGGCTACGAGCAGTACTTC
TRBJ2-5 | . | TRBV18 | few | CASSRSAQETQYF | TGTGCCAGCTCACGGTCGGCCCAAGAGACCCAGTACTTC
TRBJ1-4 | TRBD1 | TRBV5-1 | . | CASSSQGKGEKLFF | TGCGCCAGCAGCTCACAGGGGAAGGGGGAAAAACTGTTTTTT
TRBJ2-7 | . | TRBV10-2 | many | CASARDNSYEQYF | TGCGCCAGCGCCCGGGACAACTCCTACGAGCAGTACTTC